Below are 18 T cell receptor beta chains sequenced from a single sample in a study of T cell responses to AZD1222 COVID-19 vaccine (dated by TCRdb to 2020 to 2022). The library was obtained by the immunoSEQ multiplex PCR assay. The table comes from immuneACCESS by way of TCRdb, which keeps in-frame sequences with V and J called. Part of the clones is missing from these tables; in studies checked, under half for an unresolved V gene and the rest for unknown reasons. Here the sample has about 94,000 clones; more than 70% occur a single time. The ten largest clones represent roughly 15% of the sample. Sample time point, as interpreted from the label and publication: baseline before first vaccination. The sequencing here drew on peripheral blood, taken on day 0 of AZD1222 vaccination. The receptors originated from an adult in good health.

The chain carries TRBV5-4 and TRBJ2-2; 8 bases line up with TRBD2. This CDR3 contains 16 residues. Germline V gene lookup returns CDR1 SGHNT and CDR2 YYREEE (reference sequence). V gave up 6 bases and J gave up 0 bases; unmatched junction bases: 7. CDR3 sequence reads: CASTVAGTTNTGELFF. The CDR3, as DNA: TGTGCCAGCACCGTAGCGGGGACTACGAACACCGGGGAGCTGTTTTTT. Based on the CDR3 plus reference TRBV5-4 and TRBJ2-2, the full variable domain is ETGVTQSPTHLIKTRGQQVTLRCSSQSGHNTVSWYQQALGQGPQFIFQYYREEENGRGNFPPRFSGLQFPNYSSELNVNALELDDSALYLCASTVAGTTNTGELFFGEGSRLTVL.

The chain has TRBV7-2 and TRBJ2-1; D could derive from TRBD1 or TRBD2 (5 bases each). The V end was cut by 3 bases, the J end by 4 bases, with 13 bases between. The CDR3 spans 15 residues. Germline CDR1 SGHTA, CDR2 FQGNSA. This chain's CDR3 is CASSFSRGLYNEQFF. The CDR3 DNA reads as TGTGCCAGCAGCTTTAGCCGGGGCCTATACAATGAGCAGTTCTTC.

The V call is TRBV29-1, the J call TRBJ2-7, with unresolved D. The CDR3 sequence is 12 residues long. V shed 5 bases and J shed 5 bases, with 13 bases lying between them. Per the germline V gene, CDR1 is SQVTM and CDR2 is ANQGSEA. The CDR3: CSVQLGFNEQYF. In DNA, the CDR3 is TGCAGCGTTCAGTTAGGGTTTAACGAGCAGTACTTC.

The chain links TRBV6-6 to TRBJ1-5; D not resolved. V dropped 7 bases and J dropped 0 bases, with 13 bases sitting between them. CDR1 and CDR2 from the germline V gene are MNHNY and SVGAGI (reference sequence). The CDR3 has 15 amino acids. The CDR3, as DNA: TGTGCCAGCACCTGGGCCCAACTTAGCAATCAGCCCCAGCATTTT. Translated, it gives CASTWAQLSNQPQHF.

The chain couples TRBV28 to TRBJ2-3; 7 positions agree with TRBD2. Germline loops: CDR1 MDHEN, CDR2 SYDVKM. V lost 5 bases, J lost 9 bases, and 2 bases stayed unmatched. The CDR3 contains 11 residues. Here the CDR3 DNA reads TGTGCCAGCAGTCCGGGAGGAACGCAGTATTTT. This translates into CASSPGGTQYF. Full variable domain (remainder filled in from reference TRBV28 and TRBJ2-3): DVKVTQSSRYLVKRTGEKVFLECVQDMDHENMFWYRQDPGLGLRLIYFSYDVKMKEKGDIPEGYSVSREKKERFSLILESASTNQTSMYLCASSPGGTQYFGPGTRLTVL.

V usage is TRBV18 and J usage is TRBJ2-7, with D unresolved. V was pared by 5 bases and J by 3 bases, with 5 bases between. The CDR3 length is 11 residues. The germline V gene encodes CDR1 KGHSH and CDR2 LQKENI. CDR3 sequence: CASSSYYEQYF. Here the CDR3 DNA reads TGTGCCAGCTCATCCTACTACGAGCAGTACTTC.

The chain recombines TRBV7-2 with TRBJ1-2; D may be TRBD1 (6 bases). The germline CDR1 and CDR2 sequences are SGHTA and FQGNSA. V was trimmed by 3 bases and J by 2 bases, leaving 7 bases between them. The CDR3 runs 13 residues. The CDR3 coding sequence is TGTGCCAGCAGCTTTACAGGGAACTATGGCTACACCTTC. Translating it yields CASSFTGNYGYTF.

The CDR3: CASRENTGELFF. DNA of the CDR3: TGTGCCAGCCGGGAGAACACCGGGGAGCTGTTTTTT. The chain uses TRBV28 and TRBJ2-2, with a tentative D call TRBD2 (5 bases). The germline V gene has CDR1 MDHEN and CDR2 SYDVKM. This CDR3 spans 12 amino acids. Trimming removed 8 bases at V and 1 base at J, with 5 bases between.

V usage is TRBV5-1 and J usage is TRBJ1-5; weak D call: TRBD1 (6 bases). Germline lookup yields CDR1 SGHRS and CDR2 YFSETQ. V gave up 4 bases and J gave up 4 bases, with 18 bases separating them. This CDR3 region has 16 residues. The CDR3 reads CASSQEPGHTNQPQHF. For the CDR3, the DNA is TGCGCCAGCAGCCAGGAACCGGGACATACAAATCAGCCCCAGCATTTT.

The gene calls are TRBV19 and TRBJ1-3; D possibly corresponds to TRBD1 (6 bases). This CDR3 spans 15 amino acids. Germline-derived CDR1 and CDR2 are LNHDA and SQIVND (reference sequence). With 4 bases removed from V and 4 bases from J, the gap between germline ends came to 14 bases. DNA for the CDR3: TGTGCCAGTAGTAGGACAGTTGGGTCCGGAAACACCATATATTTT. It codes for CASSRTVGSGNTIYF.

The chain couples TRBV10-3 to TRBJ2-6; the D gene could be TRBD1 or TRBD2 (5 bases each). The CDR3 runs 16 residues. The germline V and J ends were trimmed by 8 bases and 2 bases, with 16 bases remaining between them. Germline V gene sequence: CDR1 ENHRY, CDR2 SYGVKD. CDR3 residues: CAIPGPPLTGANVLTF. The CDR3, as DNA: TGTGCCATCCCGGGACCTCCGCTCACTGGGGCCAACGTCCTGACTTTC.

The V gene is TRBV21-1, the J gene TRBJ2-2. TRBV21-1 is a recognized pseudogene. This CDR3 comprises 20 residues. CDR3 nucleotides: TGTGCCAGCAGCAAAGTGTTTGCCTTGCGGGCAGGGAAGGACACCGGGGAGCTGTTTTTT. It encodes CASSKVFALRAGKDTGELFF.

The CDR3, as DNA: TGTGCCAGCAGTGAGGACAGGGTGGCCACAGATACGCAGTATTTT. Its translation: CASSEDRVATDTQYF. The rearrangement links TRBV25-1 to TRBJ2-3; TRBD1 matches at 8 bases. Per the germline V gene, CDR1 is MGHDK and CDR2 is SYGVNS. After removal of 3 bases from V and 2 bases from J, the junction contained 4 bases not matched to a gene. The CDR3 is 15 amino acids.

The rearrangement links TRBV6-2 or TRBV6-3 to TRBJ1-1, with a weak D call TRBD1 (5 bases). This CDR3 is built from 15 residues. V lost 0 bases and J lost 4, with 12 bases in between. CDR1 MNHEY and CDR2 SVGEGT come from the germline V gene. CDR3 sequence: CASSYSPGLGTEAFF. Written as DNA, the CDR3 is TGTGCCAGCAGTTACTCACCAGGGTTGGGCACTGAAGCTTTCTTT.

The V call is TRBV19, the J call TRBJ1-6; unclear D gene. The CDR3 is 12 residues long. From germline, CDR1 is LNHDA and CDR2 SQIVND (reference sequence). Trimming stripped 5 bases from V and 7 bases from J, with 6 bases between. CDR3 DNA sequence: TGTGCCAGTAGTTTGGGGAATTCACCCCTCCACTTT. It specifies CASSLGNSPLHF.

This chain's CDR3 is CASRGTSDSYEQYF. The CDR3 nucleotides are TGTGCCAGCAGGGGGACTAGCGATTCCTACGAGCAGTACTTC. The chain carries TRBV2 and TRBJ2-7, with 10 bases identical to TRBD2. J gave up 1 base and V 6 bases, and 3 bases lay outside the gene matches. This CDR3 spans 14 amino acids. CDR1 is SNHLY, CDR2 FYNNEI, per germline.

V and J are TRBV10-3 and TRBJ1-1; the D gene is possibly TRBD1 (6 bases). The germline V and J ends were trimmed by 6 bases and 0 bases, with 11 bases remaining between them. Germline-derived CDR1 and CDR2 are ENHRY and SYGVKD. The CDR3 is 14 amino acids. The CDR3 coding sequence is TGTGCCATCAGGGAGACAGGTTTGAACACTGAAGCTTTCTTT. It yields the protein CAIRETGLNTEAFF.

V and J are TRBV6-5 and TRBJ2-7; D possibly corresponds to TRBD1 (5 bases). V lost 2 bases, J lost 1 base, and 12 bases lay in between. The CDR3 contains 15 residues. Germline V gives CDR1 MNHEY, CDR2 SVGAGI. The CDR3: CASSYVLGDSYEQYF. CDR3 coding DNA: TGTGCCAGCAGTTACGTTTTAGGGGATTCCTACGAGCAGTACTTC.